The 18 T cell receptor beta chains below all came from one sample that was sequenced in a study of CD8 T cells in Susac syndrome. An amount of RNA that ranged from roughly 0.5 to 1 ug was reverse transcribed with random hexamers. TCRdb re-analysed the immunoSEQ multiplex PCR reads in MiXCR, keeping a single row per CDR3 protein. The sample lists under 95,000 distinct CDR3 sequences, around 94% occurring once. Sequencing used CD4+ T cells from PBMCs. The receptors shown here come from a human donor with Susac syndrome.

The chain carries TRBV19 and TRBJ1-1, with a tentative D call TRBD1 (6 bases). Germline-derived CDR1 and CDR2 are LNHDA and SQIVND (reference sequence). Trimming shortened V by 3 bases and J by 0 bases, and 14 bases separated the two germline ends. The CDR3 length is 16 residues. The CDR3 DNA sequence: TGTGCCAGTAGTATTTTCTCGGGGGCAATGAACACTGAAGCTTTCTTT. Protein: CASSIFSGAMNTEAFF.

The chain uses TRBV20-1 and TRBJ2-3; TRBD2 agrees at 9 bases. This CDR3 is built from 15 residues. The V gene's germline CDR1 is DFQATT and CDR2 SNEGSKA (reference sequence). V was pared by 4 bases and J by 3 bases, with 8 bases of the junction left unmatched. The CDR3 loop reads CSANSAGGLTDTQYF. The CDR3 nucleotides read TGCAGTGCTAATAGCGCGGGGGGGCTTACAGATACGCAGTATTTT.

The J gene is TRBJ2-1, the V gene TRBV5-6; 8 bases fit TRBD2. V trimming: 4 bases; J trimming: 4 bases; junction bases outside the gene matches: 13. Germline V gene lookup returns CDR1 SGHDT and CDR2 YYEEEE. The CDR3 contains 17 residues. In DNA form, the CDR3 reads TGTGCCAGCAGCCACCCAGTGACTAGCGTAAGATACAATGAGCAGTTCTTC. Its translation is CASSHPVTSVRYNEQFF.

J is TRBJ1-2 and V is TRBV20-1, with D perhaps TRBD1 (5 bases). CDR3 length: 11 amino acids. V shed 7 bases and J shed 8 bases, with 14 bases lying between them. The germline CDR1 and CDR2 sequences are DFQATT and SNEGSKA (reference sequence). The CDR3 DNA reads as TGCAGTGGGACACCTATGGCGGGCTACACCTTC. Translation gives CSGTPMAGYTF.

The chain is built from TRBV9 and TRBJ1-5, with TRBD1 matching 8 bases. V gave up 7 bases and J gave up 1 base; unmatched junction bases: 7. The CDR3 spans 15 residues. Germline V gene lookup returns CDR1 SGDLS and CDR2 YYNGEE. The CDR3 DNA reads TGTGCCAGCGGTCAGGGGGCCGGGAGCAATCAGCCCCAGCATTTT. Translation gives CASGQGAGSNQPQHF.

V gene TRBV7-2 combines with J gene TRBJ2-3; TRBD1 matches at 7 bases. The CDR3 contains 15 residues. Germline V lookup: CDR1 SGHTA, CDR2 FQGNSA. V lost 5 bases to trimming and J lost 2 bases; unmatched junction nucleotides: 7. The CDR3 loop is CASSPGQRTTDTQYF. The CDR3 DNA reads TGTGCCAGCAGCCCGGGACAGCGAACCACAGATACGCAGTATTTT. Variable domain in full (rest from reference TRBV7-2 and TRBJ2-3): GAGVSQSPSNKVTEKGKDVELRCDPISGHTALYWYRQSLGQGLEFLIYFQGNSAPDKSGLPSDRFSAERTGGSVSTLTIQRTQQEDSAVYLCASSPGQRTTDTQYFGPGTRLTVL.

CDR3 DNA sequence: TGTGCCAGCAGGGACAGGGATTCACCCCTCCACTTT. Amino acids: CASRDRDSPLHF. The V gene is TRBV12-3 or TRBV12-4, the J gene TRBJ1-6; 8 nucleotides align to TRBD1. V gave up 6 bases and J gave up 8 bases; unmatched junction bases: 0. CDR3 length: 12 residues.

J is TRBJ1-1 and V is TRBV28; no firm D call. There are 14 residues in the CDR3. V gave up 4 bases and J gave up 10 bases, with 19 bases separating them. Per germline, CDR1 MDHEN and CDR2 SYDVKM. CDR3 in amino acids: CASSSRPGGLLAFF. The CDR3, as DNA: TGTGCCAGCAGTTCCCGGCCCGGAGGTCTCCTAGCTTTCTTT.

This chain uses TRBV4-2 with TRBJ1-2; D is unclear. CDR3 length: 16 amino acids. The V gene lost 0 bases and the J gene lost 6 bases, with 17 bases spanning the gap. CDR1 is LGHNA and CDR2 is YNFKEQ in the germline V gene. The CDR3 reads CASSQDRVAHIHGYTF. The CDR3 DNA sequence: TGTGCCAGCAGCCAAGATCGCGTGGCGCATATCCATGGCTACACCTTC.

V is TRBV30 and J is TRBJ2-7, with no clear D. V lost 5 bases, J lost 2 bases, and 7 bases lay in between. Germline V CDR1 and CDR2: GTSNPN, SVGIG (reference sequence). This CDR3 has 11 residues. As DNA, the CDR3 is TGTGCCTGGGAGAGAACCTACGAGCAGTACTTC. This gives the protein CAWERTYEQYF.

V gene TRBV5-1 combines with J gene TRBJ1-2; no firm D call. CDR1 SGHRS and CDR2 YFSETQ come from the germline V gene. V lost 0 bases and J lost 6, with 9 bases in between. The CDR3 is 13 amino acids. The CDR3 reads CASSLVGRHGYTF. The CDR3, as DNA: TGCGCCAGCAGCTTGGTGGGAAGGCATGGCTACACCTTC. Full variable domain (remainder filled in from reference TRBV5-1 and TRBJ1-2): KAGVTQTPRYLIKTRGQQVTLSCSPISGHRSVSWYQQTPGQGLQFLFEYFSETQRNKGNFPGRFSGRQFSNSRSEMNVSTLELGDSALYLCASSLVGRHGYTFGSGTRLTVV.

The J gene is TRBJ2-2, the V gene TRBV12-3 or TRBV12-4; no clear D gene. CDR3 length equals 14 residues. The V and J ends lost 7 bases and 6 bases respectively, with 15 bases between them. The DNA of the CDR3 is TGTGCCAGCACCCCCATAGGGCGTCCCGGGGAGCTGTTTTTT. Translated: CASTPIGRPGELFF.

This chain links TRBV25-1 with TRBJ2-5; a weak D match, TRBD2 (5 bases). Germline V gene sequence: CDR1 MGHDK, CDR2 SYGVNS. Trimming took off 4 bases at V and 1 base at J, with 13 bases between the two ends. The CDR3 consists of 15 residues. In nucleotides, the CDR3 is TGTGCCAGCAGTGGGCCGTCGGGGATCCAAGAGACCCAGTACTTC. Its protein is CASSGPSGIQETQYF.

The rearrangement links TRBV18 to TRBJ2-1; unclear D gene. The germline V gene has CDR1 KGHSH and CDR2 LQKENI. CDR3 size: 15 residues. Trimming stripped 2 bases from V and 5 bases from J, with 13 bases between. The CDR3 nucleotides are TGTGCCAGCTCACCAAGGGCGGCTCCTAACAATGAGCAGTTCTTC. Amino acids: CASSPRAAPNNEQFF.

The chain couples TRBV7-9 to TRBJ1-3; no clear D gene. CDR3 length: 14 residues. Trimming removed 3 bases at V and 3 bases at J, with 9 bases between. CDR1 is SEHNR and CDR2 is FQNEAQ in the germline V gene (reference sequence). The DNA for the CDR3 is TGTGCCAGCAGCTTCTTCGAGGATGGAAACACCATATATTTT. Its protein is CASSFFEDGNTIYF.

V is TRBV7-2 and J is TRBJ1-5, with unresolved D. Germline V gene lookup returns CDR1 SGHTA and CDR2 FQGNSA. V lost 5 bases, J lost 1 base, and 12 bases lay in between. The CDR3 covers 15 residues. CDR3 residues: CASSLGGLSNQPQHF. In DNA, the CDR3 is TGTGCCAGCAGCCTTGGAGGGTTGAGCAATCAGCCCCAGCATTTT.

The chain joins TRBV3-1 to TRBJ2-3, with 9 bases that match TRBD1. There are 15 residues in the CDR3. V trimming: 4 bases; J trimming: 2 bases; junction bases outside the gene matches: 4. Germline CDR1 and CDR2: LGHDT and YNNKEL (reference sequence). Here the CDR3 DNA reads TGTGCCAGCAGCCCTGGGACAGGGTACACAGATACGCAGTATTTT. Encoded protein: CASSPGTGYTDTQYF.

The count of this clonotype is one. The V call is TRBV4-3, the J call TRBJ1-2; D is possibly TRBD1 (5 bases). Between the trimmed V and J ends, which lost 3 bases and 5 bases, there was a span of 10 bases. This CDR3 is built from 13 residues. Germline lookup yields CDR1 LGHNA and CDR2 YSLEER. CDR3 bases: TGCGCCAGCAGCCAGACGGGGCTGTATGGCTACACCTTC. Protein product: CASSQTGLYGYTF.